This TCR beta chain was documented in a study of blood T cell repertoires in COVID-19. Study context: The United States, Italy and Spain were the sources of the acute and convalescent COVID-19 samples. PBMCs, B-cell-depleted T cells, or T cells provided the cDNA or gDNA that made up the material.

Recovery meant two consecutive negative NP/OP PCR tests, professional clearance, or resolved symptoms. Produced via immunoSEQ multiplex PCR; TCRdb's table is partial and in-frame only. In the table there are 250,000 to 300,000 clones, 80% to 90% of which are singletons. This clone was detected only once. The sequence was obtained from a woman aged 50 to 60 who had recovered from COVID-19. Sequencing was carried out using PBMCs or T cells enriched from blood (not recorded which).

The CDR3 coding sequence is TGTGCCACCAGCAGAGATTGGCCAGGGGGCAATCAGCCCCAGCATTTT. Translation: CATSRDWPGGNQPQHF. The chain joins TRBV15 to TRBJ1-5; TRBD1 is a possible D gene (6 bases). The V and J ends lost 0 bases and 2 bases respectively, with 11 bases between them. CDR1 and CDR2 from the germline V gene are LNHNV and YYDKDF (reference sequence). The CDR3 runs 16 residues.